The rows below give T cell receptor beta chains drawn from one sample of a study of Ad26.COV2.S vaccination and SARS-CoV-2 variants. Assay used: immunoSEQ multiplex PCR; TCRdb lists only in-frame clones, some missing. Among more than 300,000 clones listed, around 83% were seen once. Sequencing used peripheral blood, obtained in a trial of Ad26.COV2.S vaccine versus placebo. These receptors originate from a person between 18 and 65 years old who received the Ad26.COV2.S COVID-19 vaccine or a placebo. The CDR3 runs from the conserved cysteine through the conserved F or W. The order of the fields is J gene, V gene, clone size, D gene, CDR3 length, CDR3 DNA, CDR3 protein. A D gene is named only where the DNA matches it firmly. Clone size, where shown, is once, few, many, or a class for clones that have expanded.

j_call: TRBJ2-2; v_call: TRBV5-1; clone_size: many; d_call: TRBD1; cdr3_length: 15; cdr3_nt: TGCGCCAGCAGCCTCCTCGCGGACAGGGACCGGGAGCTGTTTTTT; cdr3_aa: CASSLLADRDRELFF
j_call: TRBJ2-1; v_call: TRBV9; clone_size: -; d_call: TRBD1; cdr3_length: 14; cdr3_nt: TGTGCCAGCAGCGCCCGACAGGGGAGTAATGAGCAGTTCTTC; cdr3_aa: CASSARQGSNEQFF
j_call: TRBJ1-5; v_call: TRBV18; clone_size: -; d_call: TRBD1; cdr3_length: 15; cdr3_nt: TGTGCCAGCTCACCGCCGGACAGGGGGCGAGAGGCCCAGCATTTT; cdr3_aa: CASSPPDRGREAQHF
j_call: TRBJ1-1; v_call: TRBV19; clone_size: -; d_call: -; cdr3_length: 14; cdr3_nt: TGTGCCAGTACCCACCCGGGAGCGAACACTGAAGCTTTCTTT; cdr3_aa: CASTHPGANTEAFF
j_call: TRBJ2-1; v_call: TRBV3-1/TRBV3-2; clone_size: few; d_call: TRBD2; cdr3_length: 15; cdr3_nt: TGTGCCAGCAGTCAGCGGGGGTCCTCCTACAATGAGCAGTTCTTC; cdr3_aa: CASSQRGSSYNEQFF
j_call: TRBJ1-1; v_call: TRBV9; clone_size: -; d_call: TRBD1; cdr3_length: 16; cdr3_nt: TGTGCCAGCAGCGCCCGAGACAGGGGGCCGAACACTGAAGCTTTCTTT; cdr3_aa: CASSARDRGPNTEAFF
j_call: TRBJ1-2; v_call: TRBV23-1; clone_size: -; d_call: TRBD1; cdr3_length: 15; cdr3_nt: TGCGCCAGCAGTCAATCTGCACAGGGGGCGGAAGGCTACACCTTC; cdr3_aa: CASSQSAQGAEGYTF
j_call: TRBJ1-5; v_call: TRBV5-8; clone_size: -; d_call: -; cdr3_length: 14; cdr3_nt: TGTGCCAGCAGCTTAATCGTCCGCAATCAGCCCCAGCATTTT; cdr3_aa: CASSLIVRNQPQHF
j_call: TRBJ1-2; v_call: TRBV7-5; clone_size: -; d_call: -; cdr3_length: 9; cdr3_nt: TGTGCCAGAAGCTTTTTTTGCACCTTC; cdr3_aa: CARSFFCTF
j_call: TRBJ1-6; v_call: TRBV19; clone_size: -; d_call: TRBD1; cdr3_length: 15; cdr3_nt: TGTGCCAGTAGTGACCCGGGACAGGGGATTTCACCCCTCCACTTT; cdr3_aa: CASSDPGQGISPLHF
j_call: TRBJ2-7; v_call: TRBV11-2; clone_size: -; d_call: -; cdr3_length: 15; cdr3_nt: TGTGCCAGCAGCTTTAACGTTCAGGGGCCATACGAGCAGTACTTC; cdr3_aa: CASSFNVQGPYEQYF
j_call: TRBJ2-1; v_call: TRBV7-2; clone_size: -; d_call: TRBD2; cdr3_length: 16; cdr3_nt: TGTGCCAGCAGCCCAACCCGGGGGGGGCGCAGGAATGAGCAGTTCTTC; cdr3_aa: CASSPTRGGRRNEQFF
j_call: TRBJ2-3; v_call: TRBV7-6; clone_size: -; d_call: TRBD2; cdr3_length: 16; cdr3_nt: TGTGCCAGCAGCTTAGGGGGCGGGGGGCCGACAGATACGCAGTATTTT; cdr3_aa: CASSLGGGGPTDTQYF
j_call: TRBJ1-6; v_call: TRBV6-5; clone_size: -; d_call: TRBD1; cdr3_length: 13; cdr3_nt: TGTGCCAGCAGGGACAGGGATAATTCACCCCTCCACTTT; cdr3_aa: CASRDRDNSPLHF
j_call: TRBJ2-7; v_call: TRBV12-3/TRBV12-4; clone_size: few; d_call: TRBD1; cdr3_length: 13; cdr3_nt: TGTGCCAGCAGCCAAGGGGGCCCCTACGAGCAGTACTTC; cdr3_aa: CASSQGGPYEQYF
j_call: TRBJ1-4; v_call: TRBV7-2; clone_size: -; d_call: TRBD1; cdr3_length: 16; cdr3_nt: TGTGCCAGCAGCCAGCTCCGGACAGGGGGCACTGAAAAACTGTTTTTT; cdr3_aa: CASSQLRTGGTEKLFF
j_call: TRBJ1-2; v_call: TRBV13; clone_size: -; d_call: TRBD1; cdr3_length: 13; cdr3_nt: TGTGCCAGCAGCTTAGGGCAGGGGGATGGCTACACCTTC; cdr3_aa: CASSLGQGDGYTF
j_call: TRBJ1-3; v_call: TRBV18; clone_size: -; d_call: -; cdr3_length: 16; cdr3_nt: TGTGCCAGCTCACCAACAGGCGACCCTCCTGGAAACACCATATATTTT; cdr3_aa: CASSPTGDPPGNTIYF
j_call: TRBJ2-1; v_call: TRBV4-3; clone_size: -; d_call: -; cdr3_length: 19; cdr3_nt: TGCGCCAGCAGCCAAGATCTGGATCTTGGGGCCTACTCCTACAATGAGCAGTTCTTC; cdr3_aa: CASSQDLDLGAYSYNEQFF
j_call: TRBJ2-1; v_call: TRBV9; clone_size: -; d_call: TRBD2; cdr3_length: 16; cdr3_nt: TGTGCCAGCAGCGTCGGGACTAGCGGGGGCTACAATGAGCAGTTCTTC; cdr3_aa: CASSVGTSGGYNEQFF
j_call: TRBJ2-7; v_call: TRBV30; clone_size: -; d_call: TRBD1; cdr3_length: 14; cdr3_nt: TGTGCCTGGAGTGTGGGTCAGGGGGCAGGCGAGCAGTACTTC; cdr3_aa: CAWSVGQGAGEQYF
j_call: TRBJ2-7; v_call: TRBV15; clone_size: -; d_call: -; cdr3_length: 16; cdr3_nt: TGTGCCACCAGCAGAGATCTGACGTCCGCGTCCTACGAGCAGTACTTC; cdr3_aa: CATSRDLTSASYEQYF
j_call: TRBJ1-2; v_call: TRBV19; clone_size: -; d_call: TRBD1; cdr3_length: 14; cdr3_nt: TGTGCCAGTAGTATGAGGGACAGTAACTATGGCTACACCTTC; cdr3_aa: CASSMRDSNYGYTF
j_call: TRBJ1-1; v_call: TRBV5-4; clone_size: many; d_call: -; cdr3_length: 12; cdr3_nt: TGTGCCAGCAGCGACTACAGCGTCGAAGCTTTCTTT; cdr3_aa: CASSDYSVEAFF
j_call: TRBJ2-7; v_call: TRBV20-1; clone_size: few; d_call: TRBD2; cdr3_length: 14; cdr3_nt: TGCAGTGCTAGTCGCGGGGGGGCCTTAGGAGAGCAGTACTTC; cdr3_aa: CSASRGGALGEQYF
j_call: TRBJ2-2; v_call: TRBV9; clone_size: -; d_call: -; cdr3_length: 15; cdr3_nt: TGTGCCAGCAGCGACAGGGCAGTAAGCGCCGGGGAGCTGTTTTTT; cdr3_aa: CASSDRAVSAGELFF
j_call: TRBJ1-1; v_call: TRBV2; clone_size: -; d_call: -; cdr3_length: 14; cdr3_nt: TGTGCCAGCAGCTCGGGGGGGGTGAGGACTGAAGCTTTCTTT; cdr3_aa: CASSSGGVRTEAFF
j_call: TRBJ2-1; v_call: TRBV19; clone_size: once; d_call: -; cdr3_length: 15; cdr3_nt: TGTGCCAGTAGTGTGACTAGTAGTTCCTACAATGAGCAGTTCTTC; cdr3_aa: CASSVTSSSYNEQFF
j_call: TRBJ2-5; v_call: TRBV5-1; clone_size: -; d_call: TRBD2; cdr3_length: 17; cdr3_nt: TGCGCCAGCAGCCCTGGACTAGCGGGAATACTCCAAGAGACCCAGTACTTC; cdr3_aa: CASSPGLAGILQETQYF
j_call: TRBJ2-1; v_call: TRBV14; clone_size: -; d_call: TRBD2; cdr3_length: 16; cdr3_nt: TGTGCCAGCAGCCAAGACGGGCGGGGGGACTACAATGAGCAGTTCTTC; cdr3_aa: CASSQDGRGDYNEQFF
j_call: TRBJ1-1; v_call: TRBV5-1; clone_size: once; d_call: -; cdr3_length: 12; cdr3_nt: TGCGCCAGCGGACAGCTGAACACTGAAGCTTTCTTT; cdr3_aa: CASGQLNTEAFF
j_call: TRBJ2-7; v_call: TRBV29-1; clone_size: once; d_call: TRBD1; cdr3_length: 13; cdr3_nt: TGCAGCGTTGATAGGCAGGGGGTAAGCGAGCAGTACTTC; cdr3_aa: CSVDRQGVSEQYF
j_call: TRBJ1-6; v_call: TRBV27; clone_size: few; d_call: -; cdr3_length: 15; cdr3_nt: TGTGCCAGCAGTTCCAGGGACTCCTATAATTCACCCCTCCACTTT; cdr3_aa: CASSSRDSYNSPLHF
j_call: TRBJ1-2; v_call: TRBV2; clone_size: -; d_call: -; cdr3_length: 11; cdr3_nt: TGTGCCAGCAGCCGTGTGGAGGGCTACACCTTC; cdr3_aa: CASSRVEGYTF
j_call: TRBJ1-6; v_call: TRBV13; clone_size: -; d_call: -; cdr3_length: 15; cdr3_nt: TGTGCCAGCAGCCCGCGGGACTCGGGTAATTCACCCCTCCACTTT; cdr3_aa: CASSPRDSGNSPLHF